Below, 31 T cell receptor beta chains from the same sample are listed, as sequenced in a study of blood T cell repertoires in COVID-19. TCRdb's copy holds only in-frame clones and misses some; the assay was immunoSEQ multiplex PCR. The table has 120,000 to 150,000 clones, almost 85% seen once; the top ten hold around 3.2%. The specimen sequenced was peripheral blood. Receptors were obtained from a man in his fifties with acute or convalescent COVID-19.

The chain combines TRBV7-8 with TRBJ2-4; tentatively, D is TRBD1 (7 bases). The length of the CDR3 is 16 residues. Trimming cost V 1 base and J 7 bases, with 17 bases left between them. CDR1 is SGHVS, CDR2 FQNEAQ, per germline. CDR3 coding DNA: TGTGCCAGCAGCTTAGTATTCGACAGGGAGGAGAACATTCAGTACTTC. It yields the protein CASSLVFDREENIQYF. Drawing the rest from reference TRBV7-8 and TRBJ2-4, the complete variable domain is GAGVSQSPRYKVAKRGQDVALRCDPISGHVSLFWYQQALGQGPEFLTYFQNEAQLDKSGLPSDRFFAERPEGSVSTLKIQRTQQEDSAVYLCASSLVFDREENIQYFGAGTRLSVL.

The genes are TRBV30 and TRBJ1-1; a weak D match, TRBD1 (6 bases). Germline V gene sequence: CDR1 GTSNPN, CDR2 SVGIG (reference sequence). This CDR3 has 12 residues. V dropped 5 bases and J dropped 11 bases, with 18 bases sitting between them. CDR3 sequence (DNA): TGTGCCTGGTGGCTCAGGGGTCTGAAGGCTTTCTTT. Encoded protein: CAWWLRGLKAFF.

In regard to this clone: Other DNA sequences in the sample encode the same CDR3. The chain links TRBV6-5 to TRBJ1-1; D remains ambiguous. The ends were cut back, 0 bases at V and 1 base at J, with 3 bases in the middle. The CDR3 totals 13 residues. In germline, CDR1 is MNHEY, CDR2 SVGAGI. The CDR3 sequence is CASSYSRNTEAFF. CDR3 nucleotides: TGTGCCAGCAGTTACTCCAGGAACACTGAAGCTTTCTTT.

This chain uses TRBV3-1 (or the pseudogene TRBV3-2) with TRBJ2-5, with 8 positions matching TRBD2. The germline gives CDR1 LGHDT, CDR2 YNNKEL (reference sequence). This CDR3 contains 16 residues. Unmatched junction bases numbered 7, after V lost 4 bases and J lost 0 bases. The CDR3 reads CASSLRAGANQETQYF. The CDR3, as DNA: TGTGCCAGCAGCCTCAGAGCGGGGGCTAACCAAGAGACCCAGTACTTC.

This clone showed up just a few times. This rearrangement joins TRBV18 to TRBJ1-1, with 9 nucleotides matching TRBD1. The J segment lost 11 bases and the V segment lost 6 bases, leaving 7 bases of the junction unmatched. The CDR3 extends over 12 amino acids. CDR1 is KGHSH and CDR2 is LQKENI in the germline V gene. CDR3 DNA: TGTGCCAGCTCCCGGGACAGGGAGAGGGCTTTCTTT. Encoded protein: CASSRDRERAFF.

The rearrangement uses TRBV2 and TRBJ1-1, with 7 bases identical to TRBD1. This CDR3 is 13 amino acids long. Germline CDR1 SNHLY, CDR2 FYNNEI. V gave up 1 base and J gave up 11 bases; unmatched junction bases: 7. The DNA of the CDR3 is TGTGCCAGCAGTGAAGTCCGGGACAGCGGGGCTTTCTTT. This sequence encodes CASSEVRDSGAFF.

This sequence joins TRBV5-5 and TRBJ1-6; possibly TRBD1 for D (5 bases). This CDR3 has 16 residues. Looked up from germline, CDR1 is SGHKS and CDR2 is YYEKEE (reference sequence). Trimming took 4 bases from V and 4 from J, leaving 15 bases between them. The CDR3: CASSKAPGIYNSPLHF. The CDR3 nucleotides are TGTGCCAGCAGCAAGGCCCCAGGGATTTATAATTCACCCCTCCACTTT.

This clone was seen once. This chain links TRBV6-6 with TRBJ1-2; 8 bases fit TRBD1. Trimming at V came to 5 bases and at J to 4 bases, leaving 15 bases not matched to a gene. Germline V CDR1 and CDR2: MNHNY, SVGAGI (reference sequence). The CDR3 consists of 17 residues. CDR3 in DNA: TGTGCCAGCAGTCCCGGGACAGGTCCGACGGCCTCCTATGGCTACACCTTC. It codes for CASSPGTGPTASYGYTF.

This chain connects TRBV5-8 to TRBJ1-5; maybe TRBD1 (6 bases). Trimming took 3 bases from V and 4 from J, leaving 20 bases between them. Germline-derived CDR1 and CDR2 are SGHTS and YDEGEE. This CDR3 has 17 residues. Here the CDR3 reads CASSSGVWTDLNQPQHF. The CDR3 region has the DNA TGTGCCAGCAGCTCAGGGGTTTGGACGGATCTTAATCAGCCCCAGCATTTT.

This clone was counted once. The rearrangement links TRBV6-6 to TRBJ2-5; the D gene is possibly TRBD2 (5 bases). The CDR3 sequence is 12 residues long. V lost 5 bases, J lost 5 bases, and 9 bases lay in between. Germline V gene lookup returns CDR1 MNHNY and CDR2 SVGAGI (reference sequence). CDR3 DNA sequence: TGTGCCAGCAGTCCCCGAGGGGAGACCCAGTACTTC. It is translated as CASSPRGETQYF.

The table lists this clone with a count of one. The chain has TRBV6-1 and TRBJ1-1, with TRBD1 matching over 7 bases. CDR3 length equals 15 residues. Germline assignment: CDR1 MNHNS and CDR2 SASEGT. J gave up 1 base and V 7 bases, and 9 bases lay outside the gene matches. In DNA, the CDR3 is TGTGCCAGCATTGCTCGGACAGGAGGGAACACTGAAGCTTTCTTT. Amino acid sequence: CASIARTGGNTEAFF.

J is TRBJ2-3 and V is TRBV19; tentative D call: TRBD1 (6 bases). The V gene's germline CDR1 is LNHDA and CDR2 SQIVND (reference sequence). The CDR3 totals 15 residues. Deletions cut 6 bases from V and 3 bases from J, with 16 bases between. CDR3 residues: CASRVRGLGTDTQYF. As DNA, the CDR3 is TGTGCCAGTAGGGTCAGGGGCCTGGGTACAGATACGCAGTATTTT.

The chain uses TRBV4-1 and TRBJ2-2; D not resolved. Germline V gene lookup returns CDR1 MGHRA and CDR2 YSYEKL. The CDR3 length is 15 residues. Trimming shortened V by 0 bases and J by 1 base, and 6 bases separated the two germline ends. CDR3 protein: CASSQDPGNTGELFF. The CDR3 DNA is TGCGCCAGCAGCCAAGATCCAGGGAACACCGGGGAGCTGTTTTTT.

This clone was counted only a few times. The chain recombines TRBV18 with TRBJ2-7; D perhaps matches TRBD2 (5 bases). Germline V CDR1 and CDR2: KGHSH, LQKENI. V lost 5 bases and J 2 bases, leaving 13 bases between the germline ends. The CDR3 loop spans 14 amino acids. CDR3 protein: CASSGSDSPYEQYF. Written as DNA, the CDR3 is TGTGCCAGCTCAGGATCGGACTCACCCTACGAGCAGTACTTC.

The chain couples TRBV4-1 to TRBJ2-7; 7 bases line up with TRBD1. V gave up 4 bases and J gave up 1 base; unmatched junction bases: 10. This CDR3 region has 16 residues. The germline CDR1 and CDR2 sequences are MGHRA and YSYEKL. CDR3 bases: TGCGCCAGCAGCCCCCGAGGGGGACAGAGTTCCTACGAGCAGTACTTC. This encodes CASSPRGGQSSYEQYF.

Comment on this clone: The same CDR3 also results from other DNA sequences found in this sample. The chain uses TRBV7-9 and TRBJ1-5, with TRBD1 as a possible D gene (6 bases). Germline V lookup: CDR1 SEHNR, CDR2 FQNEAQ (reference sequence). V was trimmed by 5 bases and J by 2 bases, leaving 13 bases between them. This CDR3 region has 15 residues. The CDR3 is CASSPQGVGNQPQHF. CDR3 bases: TGTGCCAGCAGCCCACAGGGTGTCGGCAATCAGCCCCAGCATTTT.

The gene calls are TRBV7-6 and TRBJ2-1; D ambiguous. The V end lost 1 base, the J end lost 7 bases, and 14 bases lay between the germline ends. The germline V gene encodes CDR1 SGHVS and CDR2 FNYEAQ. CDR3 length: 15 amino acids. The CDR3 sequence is CASSLGVFRLNEQFF. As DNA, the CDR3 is TGTGCCAGCAGCTTAGGAGTATTCCGGTTGAATGAGCAGTTCTTC.

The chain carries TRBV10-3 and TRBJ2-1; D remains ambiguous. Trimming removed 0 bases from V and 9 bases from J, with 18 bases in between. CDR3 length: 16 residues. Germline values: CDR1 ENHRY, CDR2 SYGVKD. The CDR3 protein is CAISESMAVLGGEQFF. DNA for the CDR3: TGTGCCATCAGTGAGTCGATGGCGGTCCTAGGCGGTGAGCAGTTCTTC.

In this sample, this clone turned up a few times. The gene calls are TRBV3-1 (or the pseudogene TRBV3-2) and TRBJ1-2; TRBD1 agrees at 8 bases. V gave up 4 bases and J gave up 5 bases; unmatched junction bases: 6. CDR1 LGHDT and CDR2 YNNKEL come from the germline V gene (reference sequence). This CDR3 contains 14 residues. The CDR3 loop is CASSLGQGGYGYTF. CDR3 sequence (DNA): TGTGCCAGCAGCCTAGGACAGGGCGGGTATGGCTACACCTTC.

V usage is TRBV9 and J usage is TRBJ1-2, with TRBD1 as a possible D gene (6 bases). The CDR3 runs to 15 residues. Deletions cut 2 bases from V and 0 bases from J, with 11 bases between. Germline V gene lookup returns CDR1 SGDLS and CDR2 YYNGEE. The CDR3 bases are TGTGCCAGCAGCGTGGGACAAAATACTAACTATGGCTACACCTTC. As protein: CASSVGQNTNYGYTF.

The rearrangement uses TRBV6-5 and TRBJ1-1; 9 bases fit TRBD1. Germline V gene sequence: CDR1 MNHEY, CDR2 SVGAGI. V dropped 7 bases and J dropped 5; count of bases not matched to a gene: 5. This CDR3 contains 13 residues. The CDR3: CASTKTGGTEAFF. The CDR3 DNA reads TGTGCCAGCACTAAGACAGGGGGAACTGAAGCTTTCTTT.

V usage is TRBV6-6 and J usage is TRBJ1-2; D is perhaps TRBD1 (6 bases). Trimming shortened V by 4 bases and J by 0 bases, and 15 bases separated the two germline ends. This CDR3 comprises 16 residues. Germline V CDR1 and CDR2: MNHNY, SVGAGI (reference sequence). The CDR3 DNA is TGTGCCAGCAGTTTTCCCTTGGGGGCAGCTAACTATGGCTACACCTTC. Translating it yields CASSFPLGAANYGYTF.

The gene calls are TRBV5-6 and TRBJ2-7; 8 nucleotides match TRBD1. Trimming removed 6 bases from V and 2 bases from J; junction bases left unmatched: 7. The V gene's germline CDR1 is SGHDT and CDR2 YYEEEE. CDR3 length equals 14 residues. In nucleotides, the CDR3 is TGTGCCAGCACCCTCAGGACAGGGACCTACGAGCAGTACTTC. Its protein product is CASTLRTGTYEQYF.

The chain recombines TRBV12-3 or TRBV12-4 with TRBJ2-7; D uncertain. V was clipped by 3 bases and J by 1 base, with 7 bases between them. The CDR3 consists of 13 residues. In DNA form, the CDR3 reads TGTGCCAGCAGTTTGTTCGGTTCCTACGAGCAGTACTTC. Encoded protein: CASSLFGSYEQYF.

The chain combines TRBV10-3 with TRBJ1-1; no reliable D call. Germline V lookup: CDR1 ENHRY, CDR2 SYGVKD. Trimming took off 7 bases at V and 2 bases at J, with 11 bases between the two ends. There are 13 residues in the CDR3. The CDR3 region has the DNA TGTGCCATCATGGGAGGGCCAAACACTGAAGCTTTCTTT. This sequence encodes CAIMGGPNTEAFF.

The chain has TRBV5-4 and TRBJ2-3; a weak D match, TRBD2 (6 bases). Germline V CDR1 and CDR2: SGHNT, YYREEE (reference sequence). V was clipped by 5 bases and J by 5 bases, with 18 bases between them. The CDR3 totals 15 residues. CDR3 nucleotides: TGTGCCAGCAGGCCGGATCTATTCGGGGGAGATACGCAGTATTTT. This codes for CASRPDLFGGDTQYF.

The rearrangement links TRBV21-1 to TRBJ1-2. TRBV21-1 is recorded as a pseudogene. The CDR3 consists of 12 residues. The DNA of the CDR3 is TGTGCCAGCAGCAGACGGGAGTATGGCTACACCTTC. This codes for CASSRREYGYTF.

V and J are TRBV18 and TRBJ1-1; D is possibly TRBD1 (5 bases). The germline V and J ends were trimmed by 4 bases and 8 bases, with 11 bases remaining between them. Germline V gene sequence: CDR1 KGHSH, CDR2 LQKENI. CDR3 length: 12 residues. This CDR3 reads CASSLLQGEAFF. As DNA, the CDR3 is TGTGCCAGCTCACTCCTCCAGGGAGAAGCTTTCTTT.

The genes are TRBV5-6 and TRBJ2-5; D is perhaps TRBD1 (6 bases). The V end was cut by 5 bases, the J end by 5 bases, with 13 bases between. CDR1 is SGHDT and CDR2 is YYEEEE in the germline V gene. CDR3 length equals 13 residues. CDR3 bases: TGTGCCAGCAGTCACAGGGTTGAGGAGACCCAGTACTTC. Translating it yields CASSHRVEETQYF.

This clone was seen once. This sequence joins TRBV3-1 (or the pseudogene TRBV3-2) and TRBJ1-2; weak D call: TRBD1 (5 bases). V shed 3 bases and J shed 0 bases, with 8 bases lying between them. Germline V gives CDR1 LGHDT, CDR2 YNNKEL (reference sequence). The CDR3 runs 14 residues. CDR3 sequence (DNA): TGTGCCAGCAGCCACTACAGGACTAACTATGGCTACACCTTC. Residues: CASSHYRTNYGYTF.

The CDR3 nucleotides read TGCGCCAGCAGCGCGGGGCTAGCCAAAAACATTCAGTACTTC. It translates to CASSAGLAKNIQYF. V is TRBV5-1 and J is TRBJ2-4; the D gene is possibly TRBD2 (6 bases). The CDR3 is 14 residues long. Trimming removed 4 bases from V and 0 bases from J, with 8 bases in between. CDR1 SGHRS and CDR2 YFSETQ come from the germline V gene.